One and the same sample provided the 11 T cell receptor beta chains below, sequenced in a study of blood T cell repertoires in COVID-19. Generated by immunoSEQ multiplex PCR, the TCRdb table keeps only in-frame clones and is missing some. This table has hundreds of thousands of clones, roughly 90% appearing once. The sample taken for sequencing was peripheral blood. The source of these receptors is an older woman with COVID-19, enrolled during active disease.

The chain has TRBV6-6 and TRBJ2-7; D perhaps matches TRBD2 (6 bases). Trimming took off 5 bases at V and 2 bases at J, with 25 bases between the two ends. Looked up from germline, CDR1 is MNHNY and CDR2 is SVGAGI (reference sequence). The CDR3 is 18 residues long. The CDR3 is CASSPSGGTGARTYEQYF. Written as DNA, the CDR3 is TGTGCCAGCAGTCCGTCCGGGGGTACCGGGGCCCGAACCTACGAGCAGTACTTC.

The V and J genes are TRBV24-1 and TRBJ1-5, with 7 bases that match TRBD1. After removal of 8 bases from V and 0 bases from J, the junction contained 9 bases not matched to a gene. The CDR3 runs to 16 residues. Germline CDR1 and CDR2: KGHDR and SFDVKD. CDR3 region: CATKGTAPFSNQPQHF. The CDR3 coding sequence is TGTGCCACCAAGGGGACAGCACCTTTTAGCAATCAGCCCCAGCATTTT.

The chain links TRBV7-9 to TRBJ2-1; the D gene is possibly TRBD2 (6 bases). Germline values: CDR1 SEHNR, CDR2 FQNEAQ (reference sequence). The V and J ends lost 6 bases and 8 bases respectively, with 11 bases between them. This CDR3 has 12 amino acids. The CDR3 is CASSVRGDEQFF. The CDR3 bases are TGTGCCAGCAGTGTGCGGGGTGATGAGCAGTTCTTC.

The chain links TRBV23-1 to TRBJ2-2; TRBD2 agrees at 9 bases. TRBV23-1 is known as an ORF, though its function is uncertain. This CDR3 contains 16 residues. V lost 6 bases to trimming and J lost 1 base; unmatched junction nucleotides: 6. CDR3 DNA: TGCGCCAGCAGCCCCAGCGGGGGGCTGAACACCGGGGAGCTGTTTTTT. This sequence encodes CASSPSGGLNTGELFF.

The chain uses TRBV7-8 and TRBJ1-1; D might be TRBD1 (5 bases). Germline CDR1 SGHVS, CDR2 FQNEAQ. This CDR3 region has 14 residues. V lost 1 base and J 4 bases, leaving 10 bases between the germline ends. The DNA for the CDR3 is TGTGCCAGCAGCTTAGATGGGGGGGGCACTGAAGCTTTCTTT. This encodes CASSLDGGGTEAFF.

The chain carries TRBV6-5 and TRBJ1-6, with TRBD1 identical over 10 bases. The V segment lost 2 bases and the J segment 9 bases; nucleotides outside the gene matches: 4. Germline V gene sequence: CDR1 MNHEY, CDR2 SVGAGI. The CDR3 has 15 residues. The DNA of the CDR3 is TGTGCCAGCAGTTACCAGGGACAGGGGACTTCACCCCTCCACTTT. Residues: CASSYQGQGTSPLHF.

CDR3 protein: CASSEGRANEQFF. In DNA form, the CDR3 reads TGTGCCAGCAGTGAAGGCAGGGCCAATGAGCAGTTCTTC. The rearrangement uses TRBV2 and TRBJ2-1, with a weak D call TRBD1 (5 bases). Germline CDR1 is SNHLY and CDR2 is FYNNEI. V lost 1 base and J lost 6, with 7 bases in between. The CDR3 has 13 residues.

The CDR3 sequence: CASSRGEGKLFF. For the CDR3, the DNA is TGTGCCAGCAGTCGGGGGGAAGGAAAACTGTTTTTT. The chain combines TRBV12-3 or TRBV12-4 with TRBJ1-4, with TRBD1 as a possible D gene (5 bases). The CDR3 consists of 12 residues. Trimming left V 5 bases short and J 10 bases short, with 11 bases between.

The chain has TRBV7-9 and TRBJ1-1; TRBD1 aligns across 7 bases. Germline V lookup: CDR1 SEHNR, CDR2 FQNEAQ (reference sequence). The CDR3 runs 14 residues. V was pared by 5 bases and J by 7 bases, with 10 bases of the junction left unmatched. The CDR3 coding sequence is TGTGCCAGCAGCGCCCCACAGGGGAGAGGTGAAGCTTTCTTT. This translates into CASSAPQGRGEAFF. The full variable domain, its missing parts supplied by reference TRBV7-9 and TRBJ1-1, is DTGVSQNPRHKITKRGQNVTFRCDPISEHNRLYWYRQTLGQGPEFLTYFQNEAQLEKSRLLSDRFSAERPKGSFSTLEIQRTEQGDSAMYLCASSAPQGRGEAFFGQGTRLTVV.

The chain joins TRBV5-8 to TRBJ1-2; no clear D. The CDR3 totals 13 residues. The V gene lost 5 bases and the J gene lost 1 base, with 9 bases spanning the gap. Germline assignment: CDR1 SGHTS and CDR2 YDEGEE. Written as DNA, the CDR3 is TGTGCCAGCAGTCTTCCGGGTAACTATGGCTACACCTTC. It codes for CASSLPGNYGYTF. Full variable domain (rest looked up from reference TRBV5-8 and TRBJ1-2): EAGVTQSPTHLIKTRGQQATLRCSPISGHTSVYWYQQALGLGLQFLLWYDEGEERNRGNFPPRFSGRQFPNYSSELNVNALELEDSALYLCASSLPGNYGYTFGSGTRLTVV.

This clone was detected once. The gene calls are TRBV5-4 and TRBJ1-2; 8 bases are shared with TRBD1. The CDR3 length is 14 residues. CDR1 is SGHNT and CDR2 is YYREEE in the germline V gene (reference sequence). J gave up 8 bases and V 0 bases, and 6 bases lay outside the gene matches. In nucleotides, the CDR3 is TGTGCCAGCAGCTTGGGGACAGGGTCTAGGGGCTACACCTTC. Amino acids: CASSLGTGSRGYTF.